One sample yielded the 28 T cell receptor beta chains listed below, sequenced in a study of blood T cell repertoires in COVID-19. The protocol was immunoSEQ multiplex PCR, while the TCRdb copy is restricted to in-frame clones and leaves out a portion. The sample gives some 190,000 clones, 86% of which show up once; 20% to 25% is in the top ten. The specimen sequenced was PBMCs or T cells enriched from blood (not recorded which). The source of these receptors is a woman aged 40 to 50 in a cohort exposed to, infected with or recovered from COVID-19 (not recorded which).

The V call is TRBV20-1, the J call TRBJ2-1, with D uncertain. The V gene lost 3 bases and the J gene lost 7 bases, with 13 bases spanning the gap. The V gene's germline CDR1 is DFQATT and CDR2 SNEGSKA (reference sequence). The CDR3 extends over 13 amino acids. The CDR3 nucleotides are TGCAGTGCTAGTATCATCATCGGTAATGAGCAGTTCTTC. Its translation is CSASIIIGNEQFF.

The gene calls are TRBV9 and TRBJ1-2; 7 bases map to TRBD1. This CDR3 region has 15 residues. Germline assignment: CDR1 SGDLS and CDR2 YYNGEE. Trimming cost V 4 bases and J 7 bases; bases outside gene matches: 13. The CDR3 region has the DNA TGTGCCAGCAGCCCCCGACAGGGTTCATTCCTTGGCTACACCTTC. Translated: CASSPRQGSFLGYTF.

The rearrangement uses TRBV4-1 and TRBJ2-1, with 14 nucleotides matching TRBD2. The V gene's germline CDR1 is MGHRA and CDR2 YSYEKL. V shed 5 bases and J 9 bases; nucleotides not matched to a gene: 9. This CDR3 region has 16 residues. The CDR3 DNA reads as TGCGCCAGCAGCTCTCGACTAGCGGGGGGGCTCGGTGAGCAGTTCTTC. This translates into CASSSRLAGGLGEQFF.

The rearrangement joins TRBV12-3 or TRBV12-4 to TRBJ1-1; D uncertain. V lost 3 bases to trimming and J lost 5 bases, with 7 bases between them. The CDR3 spans 12 residues. CDR3 DNA: TGTGCCAGCAGTTTTTTCGGGACTGAAGCTTTCTTT. This codes for CASSFFGTEAFF.

The rearrangement joins TRBV11-2 to TRBJ2-7; maybe TRBD2 (5 bases). Germline values: CDR1 SGHAT, CDR2 FQNNGV. CDR3 length: 14 residues. V was pared by 5 bases and J by 3 bases, with 14 bases between. The CDR3 DNA follows: TGTGCCAGCAGCACACGCAACGGGGTCTACGAGCAGTACTTC. Its protein is CASSTRNGVYEQYF. Complete variable domain (other parts from reference TRBV11-2 and TRBJ2-7): EAGVAQSPRYKIIEKRQSVAFWCNPISGHATLYWYQQILGQGPKLLIQFQNNGVVDDSQLPKDRFSAERLKGVDSTLKIQPAKLEDSAVYLCASSTRNGVYEQYFGPGTRLTVT.

The chain combines TRBV7-9 with TRBJ2-3; 8 bases are shared with TRBD2. This CDR3 region has 15 residues. The germline CDR1 and CDR2 sequences are SEHNR and FQNEAQ (reference sequence). Trimming at V came to 3 bases and at J to 2 bases, leaving 4 bases not matched to a gene. CDR3 sequence (DNA): TGTGCCAGCAGCTTCGGGACTAGGAACACAGATACGCAGTATTTT. It encodes CASSFGTRNTDTQYF.

The chain is built from TRBV5-4 and TRBJ2-1; possibly TRBD2 for D (6 bases). Deletions cut 1 base from V and 1 base from J, with 21 bases between. CDR1 and CDR2 (germline): SGHNT, YYREEE (reference sequence). This CDR3 is built from 19 residues. The CDR3 DNA reads TGTGCCAGCAGCTTGTTGGGGGACTTTATCCTAGGGTCCTACAATGAGCAGTTCTTC. Protein sequence: CASSLLGDFILGSYNEQFF.

The V gene is TRBV2, the J gene TRBJ2-7; 8 positions agree with TRBD2. J lost 2 bases, V lost 2 bases, and 5 bases had no gene match. The germline V gene encodes CDR1 SNHLY and CDR2 FYNNEI. The CDR3 spans 15 residues. The DNA of the CDR3 is TGTGCCAGCAGTGAACTTACTAGCGGAGCCTACGAGCAGTACTTC. It encodes CASSELTSGAYEQYF. The full variable domain, in which reference TRBV2 and TRBJ2-7 provide the parts outside the CDR3, is EPEVTQTPSHQVTQMGQEVILRCVPISNHLYFYWYRQILGQKVEFLVSFYNNEISEKSEIFDDQFSVERPDGSNFTLKIRSTKLEDSAMYFCASSELTSGAYEQYFGPGTRLTVT.

J is TRBJ1-2 and V is TRBV6-5; weak D call: TRBD1 (5 bases). The CDR3 has 12 amino acids. V was pared by 6 bases and J by 8 bases, with 13 bases between. CDR1 is MNHEY and CDR2 is SVGAGI in the germline V gene. DNA of the CDR3: TGTGCCAGCAGCCCCCCCGCAGGGGGCTACACCTTC. Encoded protein: CASSPPAGGYTF.

The chain links TRBV4-2 to TRBJ1-2, with TRBD1 as a possible D gene (6 bases). The CDR3 consists of 14 residues. From germline, CDR1 is LGHNA and CDR2 YNFKEQ. V was shortened by 6 bases and J by 7 bases, with 18 bases between the two germline ends. The CDR3 DNA reads TGTGCCAGCAGACAAACGGGCAGGGGCAGTGGCTACACCTTC. It specifies CASRQTGRGSGYTF.

The gene calls are TRBV7-9 and TRBJ1-1; 7 positions match TRBD1. CDR3 length equals 15 residues. Trimming cost V 3 bases and J 0 bases; bases outside gene matches: 4. The germline V gene encodes CDR1 SEHNR and CDR2 FQNEAQ (reference sequence). As DNA, the CDR3 is TGTGCCAGCAGCTTTACAGGGGCTATGAACACTGAAGCTTTCTTT. As protein: CASSFTGAMNTEAFF.

The chain combines TRBV4-1 with TRBJ2-7, with 9 bases lining up with TRBD1. CDR3 size: 14 residues. J was trimmed by 1 base and V by 4 bases; bases with no gene match: 2. CDR1 and CDR2 from the germline V gene are MGHRA and YSYEKL. The DNA of the CDR3 is TGCGCCAGCAGCCGGGGGACAGGGTCCTACGAGCAGTACTTC. Translation: CASSRGTGSYEQYF.

This clone was picked up a small number of times. The V gene is TRBV5-6, the J gene TRBJ1-2; D is unresolved. The CDR3 consists of 11 residues. The ends were cut back, 4 bases at V and 3 bases at J, with 4 bases in the middle. Germline V gene sequence: CDR1 SGHDT, CDR2 YYEEEE. This CDR3 reads CASSPDYGYTF. For the CDR3, the DNA is TGTGCCAGCAGCCCGGACTATGGCTACACCTTC.

This chain joins TRBV5-6 and TRBJ1-2, with TRBD1 identical over 7 bases. This CDR3 comprises 13 residues. Germline V gene sequence: CDR1 SGHDT, CDR2 YYEEEE. V was clipped by 0 bases and J by 8 bases; unmatched bases: 4. CDR3 protein: CASSLADRRGYTF. DNA of the CDR3: TGTGCCAGCAGCTTGGCGGACAGGCGAGGCTACACCTTC.

The chain has TRBV4-2 and TRBJ2-3; 12 nucleotides align to TRBD2. CDR1 LGHNA and CDR2 YNFKEQ come from the germline V gene. The J segment lost 3 bases and the V segment lost 7 bases, leaving 20 bases of the junction unmatched. The CDR3 has 20 residues. CDR3 in amino acids: CASKKTASGGVGEVTDTQYF. The CDR3 DNA reads as TGTGCCAGCAAAAAGACTGCTAGCGGGGGGGTCGGGGAAGTAACAGATACGCAGTATTTT.

The chain employs TRBV9 and TRBJ2-3; 9 bases match TRBD2. The germline CDR1 and CDR2 sequences are SGDLS and YYNGEE. This CDR3 has 18 residues. Losses at the gene ends were 1 base for V and 4 bases for J; bases not matched to a gene: 13. CDR3 in amino acids: CASSVNPAGGESADTQYF. The CDR3 bases are TGTGCCAGCAGCGTAAATCCCGCGGGGGGGGAGTCCGCAGATACGCAGTATTTT.

The CDR3 DNA reads as TGTGCCAGCACCCGGACAGTAGCAACTAATGAAAAACTGTTTTTT. Translating gives CASTRTVATNEKLFF. This rearrangement joins TRBV6-5 to TRBJ1-4; weak D call: TRBD1 (6 bases). V shed 7 bases and J shed 0 bases, with 12 bases lying between them. The CDR3 has 15 residues. CDR1 is MNHEY and CDR2 is SVGAGI in the germline V gene.

This clone occurred a few times. CDR3 loop: CASSESAGSYNEQFF. For the CDR3, the DNA is TGCGCCAGCAGTGAGTCGGCAGGATCCTACAATGAGCAGTTCTTC. The gene calls are TRBV10-1 and TRBJ2-1; the D is unclear. The CDR3 covers 15 residues. From germline, CDR1 is WNHNN and CDR2 SYGVQD (reference sequence). V was pared by 0 bases and J by 1 base, with 7 bases between.

V and J are TRBV4-1 and TRBJ1-1; 7 nucleotides agree with TRBD1. There are 16 residues in the CDR3. V was pared by 0 bases and J by 3 bases, with 7 bases of the junction left unmatched. CDR1 and CDR2 from the germline V gene are MGHRA and YSYEKL. This CDR3 is CASSQEWRQGYTEAFF. CDR3 DNA sequence: TGCGCCAGCAGCCAAGAATGGCGACAGGGTTACACTGAAGCTTTCTTT.

The J gene is TRBJ1-2, the V gene TRBV30; D remains ambiguous. Deletions cut 3 bases from V and 5 bases from J, with 7 bases between. The length of the CDR3 is 11 residues. CDR1 GTSNPN and CDR2 SVGIG come from the germline V gene (reference sequence). CDR3 bases: TGTGCCTGGAGACCCGCGTATGGCTACACCTTC. Its translation: CAWRPAYGYTF.

This rearrangement joins TRBV4-1 to TRBJ1-5; perhaps TRBD1 as D (5 bases). The CDR3 has 13 amino acids. Germline assignment: CDR1 MGHRA and CDR2 YSYEKL. Deletions cut 4 bases from V and 7 bases from J, with 11 bases between. As DNA, the CDR3 is TGCGCCAGCAGCCGCTCACAGGAACAGCCCCAGCATTTT. Residues: CASSRSQEQPQHF.

The chain carries TRBV5-1 and TRBJ1-1; 7 bases line up with TRBD1. Trimming removed 0 bases from V and 6 bases from J; junction bases left unmatched: 2. This CDR3 is built from 13 residues. Germline values: CDR1 SGHRS, CDR2 YFSETQ. CDR3 loop: CASSLGQGSEAFF. The CDR3 coding sequence is TGCGCCAGCAGCTTGGGACAGGGATCTGAAGCTTTCTTT.

The chain combines TRBV6-6 with TRBJ1-5; 7 bases fit TRBD1. The V segment lost 2 bases and the J segment 3 bases; nucleotides outside the gene matches: 7. There are 16 residues in the CDR3. Germline CDR1 reads MNHNY; CDR2 reads SVGAGI (reference sequence). The CDR3 here is CASSYRSGTVNQPQHF. The CDR3 DNA is TGTGCCAGCAGTTACCGATCCGGGACAGTCAATCAGCCCCAGCATTTT.

V and J are TRBV13 and TRBJ1-5; tentative D call: TRBD1 (6 bases). Trimming removed 5 bases at V and 1 base at J, with 12 bases between. CDR3 length equals 15 residues. Germline V gene data show CDR1 as PRHDT and CDR2 as FYEKMQ (reference sequence). The CDR3 here is CASSKAGESNQPQHF. Here the CDR3 DNA reads TGTGCCAGCAGCAAGGCAGGGGAAAGCAATCAGCCCCAGCATTTT.

The CDR3 DNA follows: TGTGCCACCACGGGGACAGACAATAGCCGTTATGGCTACACCTTC. Translated, it gives CATTGTDNSRYGYTF. The rearrangement links TRBV15 to TRBJ1-2; TRBD1 agrees at 7 bases. The CDR3 sequence is 15 residues long. V lost 7 bases, J lost 5 bases, and 13 bases stayed unmatched. Germline lookup yields CDR1 LNHNV and CDR2 YYDKDF (reference sequence). The whole variable domain, filled in from reference TRBV15 and TRBJ1-2, reads DAMVIQNPRYQVTQFGKPVTLSCSQTLNHNVMYWYQQKSSQAPKLLFHYYDKDFNNEADTPDNFQSRRPNTSFCFLDIRSPGLGDTAMYLCATTGTDNSRYGYTFGSGTRLTVV.

The CDR3 DNA reads as TGTGCCAGCAGCAGAGGACTAGCGGGAGGTTCCAATGAGCAGTTCTTC. Translation gives CASSRGLAGGSNEQFF. The rearrangement links TRBV7-2 to TRBJ2-1; 14 positions match TRBD2. V was pared by 5 bases and J by 6 bases, with 6 bases of the junction left unmatched. CDR1 is SGHTA, CDR2 FQGNSA, per germline. The CDR3 consists of 16 residues.

The chain employs TRBV19 and TRBJ1-5; maybe TRBD1 (6 bases). The CDR3 length is 15 residues. The germline V and J ends were trimmed by 5 bases and 9 bases, with 20 bases remaining between them. CDR1 is LNHDA and CDR2 is SQIVND in the germline V gene (reference sequence). This chain's CDR3 is CASSQGHVLGRPQHF. Here the CDR3 DNA reads TGTGCCAGTAGTCAGGGACACGTCTTGGGGCGGCCCCAGCATTTT.

This chain uses TRBV7-2 with TRBJ1-1, with TRBD1 matching over 9 bases. With 5 bases clipped from V and 5 bases from J, the junction kept 9 bases outside the gene matches. This CDR3 contains 15 residues. The germline V gene has CDR1 SGHTA and CDR2 FQGNSA. The CDR3 sequence: CASSVRTGEMTEAFF. CDR3 DNA sequence: TGTGCCAGCAGCGTTCGGACAGGGGAGATGACTGAAGCTTTCTTT. Complete variable domain (other parts from reference TRBV7-2 and TRBJ1-1): GAGVSQSPSNKVTEKGKDVELRCDPISGHTALYWYRQSLGQGLEFLIYFQGNSAPDKSGLPSDRFSAERTGGSVSTLTIQRTQQEDSAVYLCASSVRTGEMTEAFFGQGTRLTVV.